Listed below are T cell receptor beta chains from one sample, sequenced in a study of regulatory T cells in long-lasting Graves disease. TCRdb re-analysed the multiplex PCR reads in MiXCR, keeping a single row per CDR3 protein. The sample shows over 400,000 distinct CDR3 sequences, approximately 14% of them seen only once. The sample also formed part of further work on T cells in Graves' hyperthyroidism and ophthalmopathy.

The sample in question was peripheral blood mononuclear cells (PBMCs), obtained at new diagnosis, from a patient treated with antithyroid drugs. These receptors were obtained from a woman aged 45 to 65 with Graves disease. CDR3s include the opening cysteine and the closing phenylalanine or tryptophan. D genes are given only for firm matches. The size field is filled for only some rows; it gives once, few, many or a size class.

clone size	D gene	V gene	J gene	CDR3 length	CDR3 DNA	CDR3 protein
many	.	TRBV7-3	TRBJ2-1	14	TGTGCCAGCAGCTTACAGTTAGCAGACAATGAGCAGTTCTTC	CASSLQLADNEQFF
.	.	TRBV5-1	TRBJ2-2	14	TGCGCCAGCGCCGGGGGCGGGGGCCCCGGGGAGCTGTTTTTT	CASAGGGGPGELFF
many	TRBD2	TRBV3-1	TRBJ2-7	12	TGTGCCAGCAGCCAGGCTAGCGGGAGTGCGATCTTC	CASSQASGSAIF
few	.	TRBV25-1	TRBJ1-1	14	TGTGCCAGCAGTGAGCCAACAGGAGCCACTGAAGCTTTCTTT	CASSEPTGATEAFF
few	TRBD1	TRBV18	TRBJ2-7	16	TGTGCCAGCTCACCCCCCTTCCGACAGGGGAGCTACGAGCAGTACTTC	CASSPPFRQGSYEQYF
many	.	TRBV6-2/TRBV6-3	TRBJ2-7	16	TGTGCCAGCAGTTACTCGACCGGACTGAGAGACTACGAGCAGTACTTC	CASSYSTGLRDYEQYF
many	TRBD2	TRBV11-2	TRBJ2-2	17	TGTGCCAGCAGCCGGAGGGGCGGGAGAAGTAACACCGGGGAGCTGTTTTTT	CASSRRGGRSNTGELFF
many	.	TRBV29-1	TRBJ2-1	11	TGCAGCGTTGGACAGAACAATGAGCAGTTCTTC	CSVGQNNEQFF
many	TRBD2	TRBV27	TRBJ2-1	16	TGTGCCAGCAGTTTTTGGACTAGCGGGAGGCACAATGAGCAGTTCTTC	CASSFWTSGRHNEQFF
.	TRBD2	TRBV6-2/TRBV6-3	TRBJ2-7	15	TGTGCCAGCAGTTACAGGGCGGGAGGACTCTACGAGCAGTACTTC	CASSYRAGGLYEQYF
.	TRBD1	TRBV3-1	TRBJ1-5	18	TGTGCCAGCAGCCAAGACCGGGGACAGGGACCAATCAATCAGCCCCAGCACTTT	CASSQDRGQGPINQPQHF
many	TRBD2	TRBV7-9	TRBJ2-7	14	TGCGCCAGCAGCAGTAGCGGGAATTCCTACGAGCAGTACTTC	CASSSSGNSYEQYF
few	.	TRBV5-1	TRBJ2-7	14	TGCGCCAGCAGCTTGGCCGAAGGGACCTACGAGCAGTACTTC	CASSLAEGTYEQYF
many	TRBD1	TRBV11-2	TRBJ2-5	15	TGTGCCAGCAGCCACGGAACAGGGGCGGGAGAGACCCAGTACTTC	CASSHGTGAGETQYF
.	.	TRBV18	TRBJ2-3	14	TGTGCCAGCTCACTGGGACAAGGCACAGGTACGCAGTATTTT	CASSLGQGTGTQYF
many	.	TRBV28	TRBJ2-7	14	TGTGCCAGCACCAACCCTGGCAGAGCCTACGAGCAGTACTTC	CASTNPGRAYEQYF
.	.	TRBV19	TRBJ1-2	13	TGTGCCAGTAGTATTAGCGGATTCTATGGCTACACCTTC	CASSISGFYGYTF
many	.	TRBV7-6	TRBJ2-7	15	TGTGCCAGCAGCTTAGATGCGGGACTTTCCTACGAGCAGTACTTC	CASSLDAGLSYEQYF
many	.	TRBV7-2	TRBJ2-1	14	TGTGCCAGCAGCCGGGGACCCCCTGGGGATGAGCAGTTCTTC	CASSRGPPGDEQFF
.	TRBD1	TRBV5-1	TRBJ2-3	14	TGCGCCAGCAGCATGGGACAGAGCACAGATACGCAGTATTTT	CASSMGQSTDTQYF
few	TRBD2	TRBV5-4	TRBJ2-5	16	TGTGCCAGCAGCTTTACTAGCGGGAGACTTCAAGAGACCCAGTACTTC	CASSFTSGRLQETQYF
.	TRBD1	TRBV4-2	TRBJ1-2	15	TGTGCCAGCAGCCAAGGACAGGGGGATCTCTATGGCTACACCTTC	CASSQGQGDLYGYTF
few	TRBD2	TRBV28	TRBJ2-3	13	TGTGCCGGCAATCCTAGCGGCGGGCATACGCAGTATTTT	CAGNPSGGHTQYF
many	.	TRBV5-5	TRBJ2-1	13	TGTGCCAGCAGCTTTCGTCGGGAGAACGAGCAGTTCTTC	CASSFRRENEQFF
many	.	TRBV5-5	TRBJ2-1	16	TGTGCCAGCAGCCCTAGACACCAGTCTAGAGGAAGGGAGCAGTTCTTC	CASSPRHQSRGREQFF
.	.	TRBV20-1	TRBJ1-1	17	TGCAGTGCTAGAGGGGTTAGGGACTTCGGTCAAGCTATTGAAGCTTTCTTT	CSARGVRDFGQAIEAFF
many	TRBD2	TRBV27	TRBJ2-3	15	TGTGCCAGCAGTTCCTTAGCGGGACCCACAGATACGCAGTATTTT	CASSSLAGPTDTQYF
many	.	TRBV19	TRBJ1-4	15	TGTGCCAGTAGTATCAACCGGTGGTCTAATGAAAAACTGTTTTTT	CASSINRWSNEKLFF
many	.	TRBV5-1	TRBJ2-1	16	TGTGCCAGCAGCTTAGTGGCGGGCTCATCCTACAATGAGCAGTTCTTC	CASSLVAGSSYNEQFF
many	TRBD2	TRBV2	TRBJ2-5	12	TGTGCCAGCAGTAGACTAGCGGAGACCCAGTACTTC	CASSRLAETQYF
many	.	TRBV28	TRBJ2-7	14	TGTGCCAGCAGTTCCTCGGGACCTTACTACGAGCAGTACTTC	CASSSSGPYYEQYF
many	.	TRBV6-5	TRBJ2-6	19	TGTGCCAGCAGTTACTCGAGACAGGTGACTTTATCTGGGGCCAACGTCCTGACTTTC	CASSYSRQVTLSGANVLTF
many	.	TRBV6-1	TRBJ1-6	14	TGTGCCAGCAGCTCCGACGAGAGGGGCTCACCCCTCCACTTT	CASSSDERGSPLHF
many	TRBD2	TRBV11-2	TRBJ2-7	17	TGTGCCAGCAGCTTAGATGAGGGGACTAGCGGGAGTTTCGAGCAGTACTTC	CASSLDEGTSGSFEQYF
many	TRBD2	TRBV13	TRBJ2-1	17	TGTGCCAGCAGCTCCGGACTAGCGGGAGGAGGTTACAATGAGCAGTTCTTC	CASSSGLAGGGYNEQFF
many	.	TRBV28	TRBJ2-7	12	TGTGCCAGCAGTTTTGTTCCCTACGAGCAGTACTTC	CASSFVPYEQYF
few	.	TRBV9	TRBJ2-3	16	TGTGCCAGCAGCCGGTCCGGTAGTAGGAGCACAGATACGCAGTATTTT	CASSRSGSRSTDTQYF
many	.	TRBV6-5	TRBJ1-2	17	TGTGCCAGCAGTTATGCGACAGGAGGGGCCGATAACTATGGCTACACCTTC	CASSYATGGADNYGYTF
.	.	TRBV25-1	TRBJ2-2	13	TGTGCCAGCAGTCGGGGAACCCCCGGGGAGCTGTTTTTT	CASSRGTPGELFF
.	.	TRBV11-2	TRBJ1-4	14	TGTGCCAGCAGCGCTTCGACGTTTAATGAAAAACTGTTTTTT	CASSASTFNEKLFF
.	TRBD2	TRBV7-8	TRBJ2-7	19	TGTGCCAGCAGCTTAGAAGTATCGGGACTAGCGGGAGTAGGCTACGAGCAGTACTTC	CASSLEVSGLAGVGYEQYF
.	.	TRBV4-2	TRBJ1-3	16	TGTGCCAGCAGCCAAGATCGACTGTCCTCTGGAAACACCATATATTTT	CASSQDRLSSGNTIYF
many	.	TRBV20-1	TRBJ2-7	13	TGCAGTGTCCCCCTGGCAGGGGAATTCGAGCAGTACTTC	CSVPLAGEFEQYF
many	.	TRBV6-5	TRBJ2-1	13	TGTGCCAGCAGTTACGTGGCTGGCGATGAGCAGTTCTTC	CASSYVAGDEQFF
few	TRBD1	TRBV28	TRBJ1-5	14	TGTGCCAGCACTTGGGGACAGGGGAATCAGCCCCAGCATTTT	CASTWGQGNQPQHF
few	.	TRBV20-1	TRBJ2-1	14	TGCAGTGCTGCTACCCAGGGCTCCTACAATGAGCAGTTCTTC	CSAATQGSYNEQFF
many	TRBD1	TRBV12-3/TRBV12-4	TRBJ1-5	15	TGTGCCAGCAGGCCAACAGGGGCTCGGAATCAGCCCCAGCATTTT	CASRPTGARNQPQHF
many	.	TRBV12-3/TRBV12-4	TRBJ1-2	14	TGTGCCAGCAGTTTATCCGGGTCGGGCTATGGCTACACCTTC	CASSLSGSGYGYTF
few	TRBD2	TRBV27	TRBJ2-1	14	TGTGCCAGCAGTCCGGGAGGGCCGGGCGATGAGCAGTTCTTC	CASSPGGPGDEQFF
.	.	TRBV6-9	TRBJ2-7	17	TGTGCCAGCAGTTACGGTACCGGGACGCAAATCTCCTACGAGCAGTACTTC	CASSYGTGTQISYEQYF
many	.	TRBV7-2	TRBJ1-2	15	TGTGCCAGCAACCCTGTTGACACGCCAAACTATGGCTACACCTTC	CASNPVDTPNYGYTF
few	.	TRBV5-1	TRBJ2-7	17	TGCGCCAGCAGCAGGAGGCAGGGATCCCAGCGAGCCTACGAGCAGTACTTC	CASSRRQGSQRAYEQYF